Included here is one T cell receptor beta chain sequence, with context. The data derive from a study of blood T cell repertoires in COVID-19. Study overall: Sample material is recorded as cDNA or gDNA derived from T cells, B-cell-depleted T cells, or PBMCs.

Those who participated ranged in age from roughly 18 to 90 years and resided in 20 to 25 US areas. Cohort allocation depended upon clinical history that participants reported. As originally analysed: Nucleated cell number was recorded as an estimate derived from reference gene primer amplification. TCRdb's table, derived via immunoSEQ multiplex PCR, lists solely in-frame clones and lacks some. The V and J calls and clone size come from that table; D and trimming were worked out from the DNA. The sample includes 250,000 or so clones, roughly 87% of them seen just once. The J segment lost 3 bases and the V segment lost 3 bases, leaving 6 bases of the junction unmatched. Germline CDR1 SGHNT, CDR2 YYREEE (reference sequence). CDR3 length equals 15 residues.

Source material: PBMCs or T cells enriched from blood (not recorded which). The chain couples TRBV5-4 to TRBJ2-3, with TRBD2 identical over 8 bases. This clonotype was obtained from a woman aged 25 to 39 with acute COVID-19. DNA for the CDR3: TGTGCCAGCAGCTCCCGGGGGGGGAGGACAGATACGCAGTATTTT. Encoded protein: CASSSRGGRTDTQYF.